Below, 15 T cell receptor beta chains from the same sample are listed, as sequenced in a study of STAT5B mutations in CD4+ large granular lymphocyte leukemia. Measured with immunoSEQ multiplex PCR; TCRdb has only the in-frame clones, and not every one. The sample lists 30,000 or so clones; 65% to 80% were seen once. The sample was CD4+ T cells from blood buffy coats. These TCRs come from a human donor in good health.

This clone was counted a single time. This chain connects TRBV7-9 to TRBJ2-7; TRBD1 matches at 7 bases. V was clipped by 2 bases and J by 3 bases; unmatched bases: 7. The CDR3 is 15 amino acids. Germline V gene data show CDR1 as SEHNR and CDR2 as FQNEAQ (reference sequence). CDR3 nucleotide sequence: TGTGCCAGCAGCTTACTGGGCCAGGGGGACTACGAGCAGTACTTC. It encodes CASSLLGQGDYEQYF.

CDR3 sequence: CASSYSRPGRMGELFF. DNA for the CDR3: TGTGCCAGCAGTTACTCAAGGCCAGGGAGAATGGGGGAGCTGTTTTTT. The chain carries TRBV6-5 and TRBJ2-2; D tentatively reads TRBD1 or TRBD2 (5 bases each). Germline-derived CDR1 and CDR2 are MNHEY and SVGAGI. V lost 0 bases to trimming and J lost 8 bases, with 16 bases between them. This CDR3 spans 16 amino acids.

CDR3 protein: CASSLDEGAEQYF. CDR3 nucleotide sequence: TGTGCCAGCAGCTTAGATGAGGGTGCCGAGCAGTACTTC. The chain couples TRBV11-3 to TRBJ2-7; maybe TRBD2 (5 bases). The V gene's germline CDR1 is SGHNT and CDR2 YENEEA. The CDR3 consists of 13 residues. Deletions cut 0 bases from V and 6 bases from J, with 9 bases between.

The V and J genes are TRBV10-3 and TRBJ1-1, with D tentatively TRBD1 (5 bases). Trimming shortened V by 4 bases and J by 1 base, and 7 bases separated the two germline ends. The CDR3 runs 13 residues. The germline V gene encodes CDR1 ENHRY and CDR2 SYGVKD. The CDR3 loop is CAISGTSNTEAFF. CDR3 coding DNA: TGTGCCATCAGTGGGACATCGAACACTGAAGCTTTCTTT.

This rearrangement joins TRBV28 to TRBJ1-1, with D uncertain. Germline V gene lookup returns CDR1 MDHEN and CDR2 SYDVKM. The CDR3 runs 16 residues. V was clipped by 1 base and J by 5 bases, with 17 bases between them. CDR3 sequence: CASSLLGKGPYTEAFF. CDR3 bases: TGTGCCAGCAGTTTATTGGGGAAAGGGCCCTATACTGAAGCTTTCTTT.

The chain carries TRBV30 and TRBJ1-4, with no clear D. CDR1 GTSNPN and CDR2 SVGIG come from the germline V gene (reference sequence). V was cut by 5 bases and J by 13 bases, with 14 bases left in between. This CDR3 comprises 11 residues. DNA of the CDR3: TGTGCCTGGTCCGACCGAGACTTACTGTTTTTT. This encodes CAWSDRDLLFF.

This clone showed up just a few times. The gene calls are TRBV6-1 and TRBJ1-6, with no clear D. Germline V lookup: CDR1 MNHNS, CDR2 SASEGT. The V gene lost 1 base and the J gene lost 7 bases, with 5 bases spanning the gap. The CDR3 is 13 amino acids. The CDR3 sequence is CASSEERNSPLHF. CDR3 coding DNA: TGTGCCAGCAGTGAAGAAAGAAATTCACCCCTCCACTTT.

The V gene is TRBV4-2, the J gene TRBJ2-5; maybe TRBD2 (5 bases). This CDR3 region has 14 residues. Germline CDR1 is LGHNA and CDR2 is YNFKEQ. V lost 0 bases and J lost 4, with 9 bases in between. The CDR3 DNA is TGTGCCAGCAGCCAAGATCGGGGAGCAGAGACCCAGTACTTC. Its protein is CASSQDRGAETQYF.

Here the CDR3 DNA reads TGTGCCAGCATATCTGGGGCCAACGTCCTGACTTTC. Amino acids: CASISGANVLTF. The chain is built from TRBV6-5 and TRBJ2-6; D uncertain. This CDR3 is built from 12 residues. With 7 bases removed from V and 1 base from J, the gap between germline ends came to 2 bases. Germline V gene data show CDR1 as MNHEY and CDR2 as SVGAGI.

This chain's CDR3 is CASSFHQGRGTGELFF. In DNA, the CDR3 is TGTGCCAGCAGTTTCCACCAGGGTCGCGGCACCGGGGAGCTGTTTTTT. V and J are TRBV27 and TRBJ2-2; tentatively, D is TRBD1 (5 bases). This CDR3 spans 16 amino acids. Per germline, CDR1 MNHEY and CDR2 SMNVEV (reference sequence). V was clipped by 3 bases and J by 4 bases, with 15 bases between them.

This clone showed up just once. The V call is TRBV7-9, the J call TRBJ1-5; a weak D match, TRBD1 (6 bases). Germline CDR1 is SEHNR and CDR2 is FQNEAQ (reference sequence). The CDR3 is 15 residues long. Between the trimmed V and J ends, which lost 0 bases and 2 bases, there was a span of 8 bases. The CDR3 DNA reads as TGTGCCAGCAGCTTAGCAGGGGGAGGCAATCAGCCCCAGCATTTT. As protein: CASSLAGGGNQPQHF.

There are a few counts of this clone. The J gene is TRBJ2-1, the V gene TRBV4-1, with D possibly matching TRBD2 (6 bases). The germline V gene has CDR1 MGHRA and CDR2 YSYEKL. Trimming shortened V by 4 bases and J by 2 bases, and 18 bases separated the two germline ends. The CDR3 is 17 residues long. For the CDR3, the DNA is TGCGCCAGCAGCCGCGCGGGTCTAGCGTTAACCTACAATGAGCAGTTCTTC. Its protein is CASSRAGLALTYNEQFF.

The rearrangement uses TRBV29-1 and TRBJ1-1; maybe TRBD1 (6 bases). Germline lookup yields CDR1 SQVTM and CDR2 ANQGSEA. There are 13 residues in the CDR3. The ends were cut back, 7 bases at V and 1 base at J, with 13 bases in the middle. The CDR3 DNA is TGCAGCGCTCTGAAGGACAGGAACACTGAAGCTTTCTTT. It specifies CSALKDRNTEAFF.

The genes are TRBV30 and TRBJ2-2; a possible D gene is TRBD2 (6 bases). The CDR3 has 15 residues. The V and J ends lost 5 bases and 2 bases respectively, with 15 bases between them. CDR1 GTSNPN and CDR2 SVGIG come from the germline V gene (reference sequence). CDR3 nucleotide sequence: TGTGCCTGGCAGGCGGGGATTCGAAACACCGGGGAGCTGTTTTTT. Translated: CAWQAGIRNTGELFF.

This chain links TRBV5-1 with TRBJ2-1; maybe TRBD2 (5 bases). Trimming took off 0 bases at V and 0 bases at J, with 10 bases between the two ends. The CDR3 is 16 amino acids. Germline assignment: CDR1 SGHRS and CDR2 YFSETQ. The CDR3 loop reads CASSLETGSSYNEQFF. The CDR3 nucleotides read TGCGCCAGCAGCTTGGAGACGGGGAGCTCCTACAATGAGCAGTTCTTC. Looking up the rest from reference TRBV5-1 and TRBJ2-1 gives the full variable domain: KAGVTQTPRYLIKTRGQQVTLSCSPISGHRSVSWYQQTPGQGLQFLFEYFSETQRNKGNFPGRFSGRQFSNSRSEMNVSTLELGDSALYLCASSLETGSSYNEQFFGPGTRLTVL.